The 5 T cell receptor beta chains below were found in one sample sequenced in a study of T-cell memory formation after mild COVID-19. TCRdb re-derived calls from the 5' RACE reads in MiXCR, one entry per CDR3 protein. Of around 530,000 distinct CDR3 sequences listed, 20% to 25% are singletons. Material for sequencing was PBMCs or a T cell subset sorted from them (not recorded which). The receptors here all came from an adult woman who had mild COVID-19 (a few samples of this study predate the infection). Cell type and time point are not known.

This rearrangement joins TRBV5-4 to TRBJ2-1; D not certain. CDR1 and CDR2 from the germline V gene are SGHNT and YYREEE (reference sequence). Trimming left V 4 bases short and J 7 bases short, with 15 bases between. The length of the CDR3 is 14 residues. The CDR3 DNA reads TGTGCCAGCAGCCCCCGAGCCTTGGGGAATGAGCAGTTCTTC. This codes for CASSPRALGNEQFF. Variable domain in full (rest from reference TRBV5-4 and TRBJ2-1): ETGVTQSPTHLIKTRGQQVTLRCSSQSGHNTVSWYQQALGQGPQFIFQYYREEENGRGNFPPRFSGLQFPNYSSELNVNALELDDSALYLCASSPRALGNEQFFGPGTRLTVL.

There are a few counts of this clonotype. The chain is built from TRBV3-1 and TRBJ2-7, with D maybe TRBD2 (5 bases). V gave up 3 bases and J gave up 6 bases, with 9 bases separating them. Germline assignment: CDR1 LGHDT and CDR2 YNNKEL (reference sequence). The CDR3 contains 12 residues. The DNA for the CDR3 is TGTGCCAGCAGCCAGGCGGGCGGCGAGCAGTACTTC. This sequence encodes CASSQAGGEQYF.

This clonotype was observed a handful of times. The rearrangement links TRBV20-1 to TRBJ2-2; 8 positions agree with TRBD2. Germline V CDR1 and CDR2: DFQATT, SNEGSKA (reference sequence). Losses at the gene ends were 6 bases for V and 3 bases for J; bases not matched to a gene: 3. CDR3 size: 13 residues. CDR3 amino acids: CSARRGDTGELFF. Here the CDR3 DNA reads TGCAGTGCGAGGCGGGGGGACACCGGGGAGCTGTTTTTT.

The chain recombines TRBV24-1 with TRBJ2-3; 8 nucleotides match TRBD1. Germline V CDR1 and CDR2: KGHDR, SFDVKD. J was trimmed by 3 bases and V by 7 bases; bases with no gene match: 8. The CDR3 consists of 15 residues. CDR3 loop: CATSAPTGVTDTQYF. In DNA form, the CDR3 reads TGTGCCACCAGCGCCCCGACAGGGGTGACAGATACGCAGTATTTT.

The chain joins TRBV5-1 to TRBJ1-6; D perhaps matches TRBD1 (6 bases). V lost 4 bases and J 7 bases, leaving 12 bases between the germline ends. The germline CDR1 and CDR2 sequences are SGHRS and YFSETQ. The CDR3 loop spans 14 amino acids. CDR3 protein: CASSQGGRNSPLHF. CDR3 in DNA: TGCGCCAGCAGCCAAGGGGGAAGGAATTCACCCCTCCACTTT.